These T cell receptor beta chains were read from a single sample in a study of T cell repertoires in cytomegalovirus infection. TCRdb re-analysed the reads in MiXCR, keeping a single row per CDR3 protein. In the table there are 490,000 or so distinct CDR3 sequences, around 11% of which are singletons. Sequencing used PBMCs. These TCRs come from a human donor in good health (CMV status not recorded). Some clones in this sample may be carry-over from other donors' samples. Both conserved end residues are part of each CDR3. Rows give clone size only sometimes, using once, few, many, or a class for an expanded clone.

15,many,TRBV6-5,CASSYSRGRTEAQHF
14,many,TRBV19,CASSHRALNTEAFF
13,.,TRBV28,CATLRAETYEQYF
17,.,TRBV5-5,CASSFSFRGSGYNEQFF
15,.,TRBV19,CASRVLAGGGGEQFF
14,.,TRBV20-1,CSARANQGAYEQYF
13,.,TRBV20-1,CSASALDSYSAFF
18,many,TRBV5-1,CASSPGRLGGPTNTEAFF
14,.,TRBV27,CASSFKGLSYEQYF
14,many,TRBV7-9,CASSLEREGREQYF
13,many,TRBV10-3,CAMSGQDRDEQYF
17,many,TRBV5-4,CASSKGLAGGIAYEQYF
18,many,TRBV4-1,CASSQDAKYFEHTGELFF
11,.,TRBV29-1,CSVGTGYEQYF
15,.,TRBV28,CASSRGSAGGTEAFF
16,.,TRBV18,CASSEATLASGNTIYF
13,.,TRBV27,CASSLIRGQPQHF
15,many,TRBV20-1,CSAKGGGNWETEAFF
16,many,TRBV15,CATSSQALALGNEQFF
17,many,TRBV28,CASSLPGGSLYSYEQYF
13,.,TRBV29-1,CSPRRARGETQYF
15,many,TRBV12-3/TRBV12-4,CASSLEGPYNSPLHF
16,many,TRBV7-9,CASSPRLAGGTGELFF
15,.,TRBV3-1,CASSQDLDINTEAFF
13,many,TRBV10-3,CAISDRQVDEQYF
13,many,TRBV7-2,CASSFQPNEKLFF
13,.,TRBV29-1,CSVSGTGLGEQFF
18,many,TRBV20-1,CSARGASGARERAYEQYF
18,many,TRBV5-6,CASSLGLAGDPIYNEQFF
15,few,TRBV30,CAWSVRYSGANVLTF
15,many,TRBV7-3,CASSLGLAGWDEQFF
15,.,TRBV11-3,CASSLGGTRGNEQFF
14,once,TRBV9,CASSVDLVRDEQYF
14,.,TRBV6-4,CASSDQGGDSPLHF
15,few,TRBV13,CASKRTAGSWTEAFF
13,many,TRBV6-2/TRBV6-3,CASRSHSNQPQHF
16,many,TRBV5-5,CASSLSGGPTKNIQYF
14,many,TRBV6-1,CASLLGSSYNEQFF
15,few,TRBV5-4,CASSLGGFYDNEQFF
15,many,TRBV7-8,CASSRGPYSNQPQHF
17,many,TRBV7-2,CASSFNSGRGGTGELFF
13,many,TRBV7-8,CASNPGGNYGYTF
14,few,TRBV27,CASSRREAGYEQYF
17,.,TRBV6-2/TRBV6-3,CASSYAASGVSLNEQFF
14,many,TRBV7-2,CASSLGQVNQPQHF
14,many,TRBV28,CASSLRGLHNEQFF
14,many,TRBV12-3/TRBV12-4,CASSLLRKLETQYF
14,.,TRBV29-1,CSVDLAGGGDTQYF
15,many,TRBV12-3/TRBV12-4,CASSPFGTSYNEQFF
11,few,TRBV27,CASKSTGELFF
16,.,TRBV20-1,CSASSQGSPYQETQYF
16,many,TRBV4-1,CASSQELAGRGETQYF
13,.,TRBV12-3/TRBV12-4,CASSFREEETQYF
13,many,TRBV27,CASSFRQGNEAFF
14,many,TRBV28,CASSTQGLNSPLHF
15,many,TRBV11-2,CASRTGGATYNEQFF
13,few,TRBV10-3,CAIRDYAGETQYF
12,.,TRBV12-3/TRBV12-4,CASSLGQREQYF
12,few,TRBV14,CASSQESWTAFF